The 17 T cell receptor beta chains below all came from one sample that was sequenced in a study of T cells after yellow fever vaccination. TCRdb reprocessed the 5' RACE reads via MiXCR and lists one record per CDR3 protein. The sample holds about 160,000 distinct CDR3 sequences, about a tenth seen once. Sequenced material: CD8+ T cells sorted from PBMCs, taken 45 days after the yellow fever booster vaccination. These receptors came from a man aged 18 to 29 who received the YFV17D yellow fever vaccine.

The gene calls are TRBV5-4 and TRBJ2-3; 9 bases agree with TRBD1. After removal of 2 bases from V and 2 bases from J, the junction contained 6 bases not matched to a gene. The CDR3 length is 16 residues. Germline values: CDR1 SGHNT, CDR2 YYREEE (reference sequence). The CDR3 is CASSFLDRGNTDTQYF. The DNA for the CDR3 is TGTGCCAGCAGCTTCCTGGACAGGGGAAACACAGATACGCAGTATTTT.

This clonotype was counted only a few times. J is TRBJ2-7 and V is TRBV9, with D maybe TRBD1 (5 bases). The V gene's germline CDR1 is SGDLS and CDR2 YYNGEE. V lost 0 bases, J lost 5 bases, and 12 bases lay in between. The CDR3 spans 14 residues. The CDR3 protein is CASSVGQGLDEQYF. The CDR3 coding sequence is TGTGCCAGCAGCGTAGGCCAGGGCCTAGACGAGCAGTACTTC.

The CDR3 loop reads CASTDWQSTDTQYF. The CDR3 nucleotides are TGTGCCAGCACCGACTGGCAGAGCACAGATACGCAGTATTTT. The genes are TRBV12-3 or TRBV12-4 and TRBJ2-3; D gene uncertain. This CDR3 has 14 amino acids. Trimming pared 7 bases from V and 0 bases from J, leaving 11 bases between.

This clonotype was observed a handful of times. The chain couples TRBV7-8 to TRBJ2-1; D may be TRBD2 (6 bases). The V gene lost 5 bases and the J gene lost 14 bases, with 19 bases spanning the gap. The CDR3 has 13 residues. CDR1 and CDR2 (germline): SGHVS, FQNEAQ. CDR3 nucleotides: TGTGCCAGCAGCCACCTTGGAGGGGTGGGTGAGTTCTTC. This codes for CASSHLGGVGEFF.

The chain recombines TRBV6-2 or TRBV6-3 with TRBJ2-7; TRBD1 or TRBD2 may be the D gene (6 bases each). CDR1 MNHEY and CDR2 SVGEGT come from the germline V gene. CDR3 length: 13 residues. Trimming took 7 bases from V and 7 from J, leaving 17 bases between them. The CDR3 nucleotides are TGTGCCAGCACCCCCCGGGGGCTAGGAGAGCAGTACGTC. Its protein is CASTPRGLGEQYV.

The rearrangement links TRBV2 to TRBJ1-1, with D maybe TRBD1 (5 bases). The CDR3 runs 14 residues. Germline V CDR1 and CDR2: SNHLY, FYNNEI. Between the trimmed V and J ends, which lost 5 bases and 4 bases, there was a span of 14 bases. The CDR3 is CASSSRWRGTEAFF. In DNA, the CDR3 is TGTGCCAGCAGTTCCCGGTGGAGGGGCACTGAAGCTTTCTTT.

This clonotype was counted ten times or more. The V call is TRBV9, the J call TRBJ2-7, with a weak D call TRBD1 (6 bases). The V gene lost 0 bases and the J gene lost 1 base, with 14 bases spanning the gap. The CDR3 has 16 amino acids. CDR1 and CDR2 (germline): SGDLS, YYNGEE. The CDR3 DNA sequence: TGTGCCAGCAGCGTAGAGGACAGAGCCCCTTCCTACGAGCAGTACTTC. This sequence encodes CASSVEDRAPSYEQYF.

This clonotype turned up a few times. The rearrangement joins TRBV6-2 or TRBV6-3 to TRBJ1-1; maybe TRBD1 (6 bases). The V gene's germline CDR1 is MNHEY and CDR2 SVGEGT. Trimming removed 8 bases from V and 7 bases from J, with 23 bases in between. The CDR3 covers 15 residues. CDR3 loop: CASSYSWTVKDEAFF. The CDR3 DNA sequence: TGTGCCAGCTCCTATTCCTGGACAGTAAAAGATGAAGCTTTCTTT.

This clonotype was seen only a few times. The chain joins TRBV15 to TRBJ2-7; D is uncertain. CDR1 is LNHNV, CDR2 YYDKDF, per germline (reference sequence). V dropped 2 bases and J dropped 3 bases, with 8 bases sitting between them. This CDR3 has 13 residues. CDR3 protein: CATSRSLGYEQYF. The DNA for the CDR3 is TGTGCCACCAGCAGATCGCTTGGCTACGAGCAGTACTTC.

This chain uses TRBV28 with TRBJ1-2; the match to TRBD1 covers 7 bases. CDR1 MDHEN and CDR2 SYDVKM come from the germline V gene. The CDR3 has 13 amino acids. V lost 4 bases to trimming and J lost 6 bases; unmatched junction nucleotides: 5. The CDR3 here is CASSSRQGNGYTF. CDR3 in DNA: TGTGCCAGCAGTTCACGACAGGGTAATGGCTACACCTTC.

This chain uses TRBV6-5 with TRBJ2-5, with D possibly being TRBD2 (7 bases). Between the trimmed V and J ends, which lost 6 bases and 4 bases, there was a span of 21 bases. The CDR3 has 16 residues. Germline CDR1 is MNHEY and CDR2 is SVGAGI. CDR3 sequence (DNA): TGTGCCAGCAGACCGATCGGGGGGCCTTCTGGAGAGACCCAGTACTTC. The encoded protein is CASRPIGGPSGETQYF.

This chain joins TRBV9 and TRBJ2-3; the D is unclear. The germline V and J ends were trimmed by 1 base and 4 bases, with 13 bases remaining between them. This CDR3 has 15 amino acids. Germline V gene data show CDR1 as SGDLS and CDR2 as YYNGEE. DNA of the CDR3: TGTGCCAGCAGCGTATTGGGGTCCTCCCCAGATACGCAGTATTTT. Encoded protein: CASSVLGSSPDTQYF.

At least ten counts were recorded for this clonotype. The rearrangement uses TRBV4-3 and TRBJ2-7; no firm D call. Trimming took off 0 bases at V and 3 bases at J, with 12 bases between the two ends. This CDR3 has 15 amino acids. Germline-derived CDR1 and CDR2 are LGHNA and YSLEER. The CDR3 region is CASSQDSSLSYEQYF. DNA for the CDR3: TGCGCCAGCAGCCAAGACTCTTCCCTCAGCTACGAGCAGTACTTC.

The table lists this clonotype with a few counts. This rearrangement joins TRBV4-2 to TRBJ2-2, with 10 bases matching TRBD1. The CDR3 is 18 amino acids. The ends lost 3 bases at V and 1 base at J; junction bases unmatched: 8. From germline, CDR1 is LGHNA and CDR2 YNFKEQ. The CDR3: CASSQPPGQGRNTGELFF. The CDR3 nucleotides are TGTGCCAGCAGCCAGCCGCCGGGACAGGGGAGGAACACCGGGGAGCTGTTTTTT.

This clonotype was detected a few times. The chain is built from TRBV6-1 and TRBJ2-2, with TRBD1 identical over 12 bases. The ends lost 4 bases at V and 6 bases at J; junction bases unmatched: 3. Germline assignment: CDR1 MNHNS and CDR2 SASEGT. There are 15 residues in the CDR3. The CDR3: CASSARDRGPGELFF. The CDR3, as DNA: TGTGCCAGCAGTGCCCGGGACAGGGGGCCCGGGGAGCTGTTTTTT.

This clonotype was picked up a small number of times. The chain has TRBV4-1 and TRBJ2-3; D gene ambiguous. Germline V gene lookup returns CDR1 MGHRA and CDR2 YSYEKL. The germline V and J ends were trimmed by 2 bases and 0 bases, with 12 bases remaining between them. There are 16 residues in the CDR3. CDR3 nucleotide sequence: TGCGCCAGCAGCCAACGTGATGTGGGGAGCACAGATACGCAGTATTTT. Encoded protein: CASSQRDVGSTDTQYF.

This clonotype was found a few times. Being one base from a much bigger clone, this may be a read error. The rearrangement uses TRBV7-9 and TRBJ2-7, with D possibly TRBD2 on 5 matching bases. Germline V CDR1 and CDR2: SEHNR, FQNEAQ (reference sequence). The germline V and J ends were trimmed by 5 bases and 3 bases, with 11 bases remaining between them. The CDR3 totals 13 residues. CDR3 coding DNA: TGTGCCAGCAGCCCCCCCGGGGACTACGAGCAGTACTTC. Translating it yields CASSPPGDYEQYF.